Listed here are 16 T cell receptor beta chains from one sample, sequenced in a study of shared T cell receptors in the human thymus. Profiled with immunoSEQ multiplex PCR; TCRdb holds only in-frame clones, not every one. The sample lists some 760,000 clones; approximately 83% were seen once. These data are also associated with another study on human thymus T cells.

The sequenced material came from thymocytes. The source is a girl in the first two years of life with a congenital heart defect.

Here the CDR3 DNA reads TGCGCCAGCAGCCAAGATTTAAATACTAAAGAGACCCAGTACTTC. Amino acid sequence: CASSQDLNTKETQYF. J is TRBJ2-5 and V is TRBV4-3; D is ambiguous. The V gene's germline CDR1 is LGHNA and CDR2 YSLEER. The CDR3 is made up of 15 amino acids. V shed 0 bases and J shed 3 bases, with 11 bases lying between them.

This rearrangement joins TRBV5-4 to TRBJ2-4; D is possibly TRBD2 (7 bases). Germline V gene lookup returns CDR1 SGHNT and CDR2 YYREEE (reference sequence). Trimming pared 1 base from V and 5 bases from J, leaving 25 bases between. This CDR3 spans 19 amino acids. CDR3 loop: CASSLYIRRRQGGENIQYF. The CDR3 DNA is TGTGCCAGCAGCTTGTACATTCGGAGGAGGCAAGGGGGGGAAAACATTCAGTACTTC.

V and J are TRBV7-9 and TRBJ1-1; weak D call: TRBD1 (6 bases). Trimming cost V 7 bases and J 2 bases, with 17 bases left between them. There are 15 residues in the CDR3. The V gene's germline CDR1 is SEHNR and CDR2 FQNEAQ (reference sequence). The CDR3 nucleotides are TGTGCCAGCAAGGTGGGGGCCAGCCTAAACACTGAAGCTTTCTTT. It codes for CASKVGASLNTEAFF.

The chain links TRBV12-5 to TRBJ1-1; tentatively, D is TRBD1 (5 bases). V was shortened by 4 bases and J by 4 bases, with 16 bases between the two germline ends. The CDR3 totals 15 residues. Germline CDR1 LGHNT, CDR2 FRNRAP. Written as DNA, the CDR3 is TGTGCTAGTGGTTCAGGCCAGGGCAAGGGCACTGAAGCTTTCTTT. The encoded protein is CASGSGQGKGTEAFF.

The rearrangement joins TRBV10-3 to TRBJ1-5; 11 bases line up with TRBD1. The CDR3 sequence is 14 residues long. V was clipped by 8 bases and J by 4 bases; unmatched bases: 4. Germline V lookup: CDR1 ENHRY, CDR2 SYGVKD. The CDR3 region is CAIGDRGENQPQHF. In DNA form, the CDR3 reads TGTGCCATCGGGGACAGGGGGGAGAATCAGCCCCAGCATTTT.

The chain recombines TRBV2 with TRBJ1-4; TRBD1 might be the D (5 bases). CDR1 is SNHLY and CDR2 is FYNNEI in the germline V gene. The CDR3 spans 15 residues. Trimming left V 0 bases short and J 7 bases short, with 12 bases between. In DNA, the CDR3 is TGTGCCAGCAGTGAAGCTCCTCCCGGGGGTGAAAAACTGTTTTTT. Translation: CASSEAPPGGEKLFF.

This clone was seen once. This chain uses TRBV5-6 with TRBJ2-7; no definite D call. The CDR3 is made up of 15 amino acids. CDR1 and CDR2 from the germline V gene are SGHDT and YYEEEE. V gave up 0 bases and J gave up 3 bases, with 13 bases separating them. CDR3 sequence reads: CASSLASQDLYEQYV. Here the CDR3 DNA reads TGTGCCAGCAGCTTGGCCTCCCAGGATCTCTACGAGCAGTACGTC.

This chain connects TRBV6-1 to TRBJ1-1; TRBD1 agrees at 9 bases. V was pared by 5 bases and J by 6 bases, with 7 bases of the junction left unmatched. This CDR3 is 14 amino acids long. In germline, CDR1 is MNHNS, CDR2 SASEGT. DNA of the CDR3: TGTGCCAGCAGTCAAGGGACAGGGATTTCTGAAGCTTTCTTT. Its translation is CASSQGTGISEAFF.

This clone was picked up a small number of times. The chain employs TRBV20-1 and TRBJ2-7, with D uncertain. V gave up 3 bases and J gave up 4 bases, with 7 bases separating them. The CDR3 has 11 residues. CDR1 is DFQATT, CDR2 SNEGSKA, per germline (reference sequence). CDR3 in amino acids: CSASASYEQYF. CDR3 coding DNA: TGCAGTGCTAGCGCCAGTTACGAGCAGTACTTC.

This clone has a single count. The rearrangement uses TRBV2 and TRBJ2-3, with TRBD2 matching 9 bases. CDR1 SNHLY and CDR2 FYNNEI come from the germline V gene. The junction had 23 bases not matched to a gene; V was cut back by 7 bases and J by 3 bases. This CDR3 contains 20 residues. CDR3 in amino acids: CASIPHHPPPLAGHTDTQYF. As DNA, the CDR3 is TGTGCCAGCATTCCCCACCACCCACCGCCCCTAGCGGGGCATACAGATACGCAGTATTTT.

This clone was seen only a few times. The chain joins TRBV28 to TRBJ2-7; 8 nucleotides agree with TRBD1. V trimming: 5 bases; J trimming: 6 bases; junction bases outside the gene matches: 12. Germline V gives CDR1 MDHEN, CDR2 SYDVKM. The CDR3 covers 15 residues. The CDR3 bases are TGTGCCAGCAGTCGATCCCAGGGGGCTCCCTGCGAGCAGTACTTC. Translating gives CASSRSQGAPCEQYF.

The chain joins TRBV7-6 to TRBJ1-5; a possible D gene is TRBD1 (5 bases). V dropped 1 base and J dropped 0 bases, with 13 bases sitting between them. This CDR3 is built from 17 residues. Germline V lookup: CDR1 SGHVS, CDR2 FNYEAQ. CDR3 residues: CASSLGWGGDSNQPQHF. The CDR3 DNA follows: TGTGCCAGCAGCTTAGGATGGGGGGGAGATAGCAATCAGCCCCAGCATTTT.

This clone was seen just once. The chain joins TRBV11-2 to TRBJ2-2, with 8 bases fitting TRBD1. Losses at the gene ends were 3 bases for V and 6 bases for J; bases not matched to a gene: 12. The CDR3 loop spans 17 amino acids. Looked up from germline, CDR1 is SGHAT and CDR2 is FQNNGV. The CDR3 sequence: CASSFGQGAESSGELFF. The CDR3, as DNA: TGTGCCAGCAGCTTTGGTCAGGGGGCCGAGTCCTCCGGGGAGCTGTTTTTT.

This rearrangement joins TRBV5-6 to TRBJ1-5; 9 bases fit TRBD1. Germline V gene data show CDR1 as SGHDT and CDR2 as YYEEEE. The CDR3 has 19 residues. Unmatched junction bases numbered 14, after V lost 3 bases and J lost 1 base. CDR3 nucleotide sequence: TGTGCCAGCAGCTCCTCGGGACAGGGTATTTCGTGGAGCAATCAGCCCCAGCATTTT. It encodes CASSSSGQGISWSNQPQHF.

The chain couples TRBV7-2 to TRBJ2-1, with 7 bases that match TRBD2. The germline gives CDR1 SGHTA, CDR2 FQGNSA. This CDR3 spans 16 amino acids. V shed 1 base, J shed 9 bases, and the junction held 12 bases outside the gene matches. In nucleotides, the CDR3 is TGTGCCAGCAGCTTAGGCTCGGGGGGAGATTTGGTTGAGCAGTTCTTC. Translating it yields CASSLGSGGDLVEQFF. Looking up the rest from reference TRBV7-2 and TRBJ2-1 gives the full variable domain: GAGVSQSPSNKVTEKGKDVELRCDPISGHTALYWYRQSLGQGLEFLIYFQGNSAPDKSGLPSDRFSAERTGGSVSTLTIQRTQQEDSAVYLCASSLGSGGDLVEQFFGPGTRLTVL.

There are a few counts of this clone. The gene calls are TRBV4-1 and TRBJ1-6; D unresolved. Germline CDR1 and CDR2: MGHRA and YSYEKL. CDR3 length equals 12 residues. With 5 bases removed from V and 8 bases from J, the gap between germline ends came to 7 bases. CDR3 bases: TGCGCCAGCAGCTTTGGAGATTCACCCCTCCACTTT. It encodes CASSFGDSPLHF.